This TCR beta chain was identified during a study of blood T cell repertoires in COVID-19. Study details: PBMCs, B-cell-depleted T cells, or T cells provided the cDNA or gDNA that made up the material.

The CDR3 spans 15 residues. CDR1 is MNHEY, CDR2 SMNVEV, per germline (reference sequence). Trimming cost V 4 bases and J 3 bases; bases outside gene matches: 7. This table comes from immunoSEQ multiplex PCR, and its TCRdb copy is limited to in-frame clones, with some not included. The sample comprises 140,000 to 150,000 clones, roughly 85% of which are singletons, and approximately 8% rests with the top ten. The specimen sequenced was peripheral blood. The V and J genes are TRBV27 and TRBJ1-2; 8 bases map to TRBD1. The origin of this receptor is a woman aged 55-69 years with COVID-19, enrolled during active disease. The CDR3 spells CASSSSQGAYYGYTF. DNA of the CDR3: TGTGCCAGCAGTTCCTCCCAGGGGGCGTACTATGGCTACACCTTC.